This is a list of T cell receptor beta chains from one sample in a study of blood T cell repertoires in COVID-19. Profiling relied on immunoSEQ multiplex PCR, and the TCRdb table lists in-frame clones only, not all of them. The table records 200,000 or so clones, approximately 90% of them present only once. Sample: PBMCs or T cells enriched from blood (not recorded which). These receptors came from a woman aged 18-29 years in a cohort exposed to, infected with or recovered from COVID-19 (not recorded which). Each CDR3 is given with its conserved first and last residue. A D gene is named only where the DNA matches it firmly. The size entry is marked missing in some rows and otherwise reads once, few, many or a size class.

CDR3 DNA	CDR3 protein	D gene	clone size	V gene	J gene
TGTGCCAGCAGCTTAGCGACAGGGCCTGGAAACACCATATATTTT	CASSLATGPGNTIYF	TRBD1	NA	TRBV7-2	TRBJ1-3
TGTGCCAGCAGCTCGATGGGGACTTTGAACACTGAAGCTTTCTTT	CASSSMGTLNTEAFF	NA	NA	TRBV7-9	TRBJ1-1
TGTGCCAGCAGCCGCAGACATTTCCCTAACACCGGGGAGCTGTTTTTT	CASSRRHFPNTGELFF	NA	NA	TRBV28	TRBJ2-2
TGCAGCGTTGCATCCCCAGGGGGCCCGAACACTGAAGCTTTCTTT	CSVASPGGPNTEAFF	TRBD1	NA	TRBV29-1	TRBJ1-1
TGTGCCCATAGCGGGACCGGCACAGATACGCAGTATTTT	CAHSGTGTDTQYF	TRBD2	NA	TRBV30	TRBJ2-3
TGTGCCAGCAGTGAGAGGAGCTCCTATAATTCACCCCTCCACTTT	CASSERSSYNSPLHF	NA	NA	TRBV2	TRBJ1-6
TGTGCCAGCACCCAAGGACAGGGCGATGAGCAGTTCTTC	CASTQGQGDEQFF	TRBD1	NA	TRBV27	TRBJ2-1
TGTGCCACCACTTACAGCTACGAGCAGTACTTC	CATTYSYEQYF	NA	NA	TRBV2	TRBJ2-7
TGCAGCTGGGGGGACAGGATGAAACAGCCCCAGCATTTT	CSWGDRMKQPQHF	TRBD1	NA	TRBV29-1	TRBJ1-5
TGTGCCAGCAGAAGGGGGACTAGCGGGGGCCAAGAGACCCAGTACTTC	CASRRGTSGGQETQYF	TRBD2	NA	TRBV27	TRBJ2-5
TGTGCCACCAGCAGAGATCTAGGGGGCGCCCAGCCCCAGCATTTT	CATSRDLGGAQPQHF	TRBD1	NA	TRBV15	TRBJ1-5
TGCGCCAGCAGCTTGGGGGGCAGTGTTGATGAAAAACTGTTTTTT	CASSLGGSVDEKLFF	NA	NA	TRBV5-1	TRBJ1-4
TGTGCCACCAGCAGAGAAGGGGATCTTTCCCAAGAGACCCAGTACTTC	CATSREGDLSQETQYF	NA	NA	TRBV15	TRBJ2-5
TGTGCCAGCAGTACAAAAGGAGGGCTCCCGGACGACTACACCTTC	CASSTKGGLPDDYTF	NA	NA	TRBV6-5	TRBJ1-2
TGTGCTAGTGGTTTGGAGGAGTTAAATGAGCAGTTCTTC	CASGLEELNEQFF	NA	NA	TRBV12-5	TRBJ2-1
TGTGCCAGCAGCCAAGGCCCGGACAGGGAGGACGGTGAAAAACTGTTTTTT	CASSQGPDREDGEKLFF	TRBD1	NA	TRBV3-1/TRBV3-2	TRBJ1-4
TGTGCCAGCAGCTTAAGTGGGGGGTACAGTGTCTATGGCTACACCTTC	CASSLSGGYSVYGYTF	NA	few	TRBV7-9	TRBJ1-2
TGTGCCAGTAGTATAGGGGGCGGAAACTATGGCTACACCTTC	CASSIGGGNYGYTF	NA	once	TRBV19	TRBJ1-2
TGTGCCAGCAGCTTACAACAGGGGAACTATGGCTACACCTTC	CASSLQQGNYGYTF	TRBD1	NA	TRBV11-3	TRBJ1-2
TGCGCCAGCAGCCAAGATCCCGGAGGAACCGGGGAGCTGTTTTTT	CASSQDPGGTGELFF	NA	NA	TRBV4-1	TRBJ2-2
TGTGCCACCAGTGATTTTCGTGGGGCTCCGAACACCGGGGAGCTGTTTTTT	CATSDFRGAPNTGELFF	NA	NA	TRBV24-1	TRBJ2-2
TGTGCCACAGGACTAGCGGGAGGAGGCTCCTACAATGAGCAGTTCTTC	CATGLAGGGSYNEQFF	TRBD2	once	TRBV24-1	TRBJ2-1
TGTGCCAGTAGACAGAACTCCTACGAGCAGTACTTC	CASRQNSYEQYF	NA	NA	TRBV2	TRBJ2-7
TGTGCCAGCAGTTTGGCGCAGGGGGCTGGAAACACCATATATTTT	CASSLAQGAGNTIYF	TRBD1	NA	TRBV27	TRBJ1-3
TGTGCCAGCAGCCAGCCGGGACAGGGGGCTAACACCATATATTTT	CASSQPGQGANTIYF	TRBD1	NA	TRBV3-1/TRBV3-2	TRBJ1-3
TGTGCCAGCAGCCAGGGGACAGGGGGGAATCAGCCCCAGCATTTT	CASSQGTGGNQPQHF	TRBD1	NA	TRBV3-1/TRBV3-2	TRBJ1-5
TGTGCCACCAGTGATGGAGGGGGCGTTTGGTTAGAGACCCAGTACTTC	CATSDGGGVWLETQYF	NA	NA	TRBV24-1	TRBJ2-5
TGTGCCAGTACCCTTAGCGGGACGAACACCGGGGAGCTGTTTTTT	CASTLSGTNTGELFF	TRBD2	once	TRBV19	TRBJ2-2
TGTGCCAGCAGCAGGGGGCCCCAGGGCAATCAGCCCCAGCATTTT	CASSRGPQGNQPQHF	TRBD1	NA	TRBV6-5	TRBJ1-5
TGTGCCAGCGGACAACTAGGGGAGGCTGGCTACACCTTC	CASGQLGEAGYTF	NA	NA	TRBV6-5	TRBJ1-2
TGTGCCAGCCGTTCGACAGACTCCTATGGCTACACCTTC	CASRSTDSYGYTF	NA	NA	TRBV25-1	TRBJ1-2
TGTGCCAGCAGCCCCTATGTCAGGGGCAATGAGCAGTTCTTC	CASSPYVRGNEQFF	NA	NA	TRBV9	TRBJ2-1
TGCGCCAGCAGCTTGGGTTTCGGGGGGCAAGAGACCCAGTACTTC	CASSLGFGGQETQYF	TRBD2	NA	TRBV5-1	TRBJ2-5
TGTGCCAGCAGCTTAGGGGGACTGATTGTCGGGGAGACCCAGTACTTC	CASSLGGLIVGETQYF	NA	once	TRBV7-8	TRBJ2-5
TGTGCCAGAAGCTTGGCGGACAGGGGGGCCAATGAGCAGTTCTTC	CARSLADRGANEQFF	TRBD1	NA	TRBV5-3	TRBJ2-1
TGTGCCAGCAGCTTCCGAAACCCGGGGGGAGAGACCCAGTACTTC	CASSFRNPGGETQYF	TRBD2	NA	TRBV5-4	TRBJ2-5
TGTGCCAGTAGGGAGGGCAATGAGCAGTTCTTC	CASREGNEQFF	TRBD2	NA	TRBV7-9	TRBJ2-1
TGTGCCAGCGGAGGGCGGGGAACGCTCTCTGAAGCTTTCTTT	CASGGRGTLSEAFF	NA	NA	TRBV28	TRBJ1-1
TGCAGCGTTGAAGATCGGGGGACCTTGATGACCCAGTACTTC	CSVEDRGTLMTQYF	NA	NA	TRBV29-1	TRBJ2-5
TGTGCCAGCAGTTACTCCGCCTTGGGGGGGGAACTGTTTTTT	CASSYSALGGELFF	NA	NA	TRBV6-5	TRBJ1-4
TGCGCCAGCTTCTGGACAGGGCCCGGGGAGCTGTTTTTT	CASFWTGPGELFF	TRBD1	NA	TRBV10-1	TRBJ2-2
TGTGCCAGCACCCCCTGGGGACAGGGGGGTGGCTACACCTTC	CASTPWGQGGGYTF	TRBD1	NA	TRBV5-6	TRBJ1-2
TGTGCCAGCAGCGTAGAGGCACAGGAGGGGGCAGGAAACACCATATATTTT	CASSVEAQEGAGNTIYF	TRBD1	NA	TRBV9	TRBJ1-3
TGTGCCAGCAGTGACCGTAGCACTGAAGCTTTCTTT	CASSDRSTEAFF	NA	few	TRBV25-1	TRBJ1-1
TGTGCCAGCAGCTCCCTAGCGGGAGGGGAGGAGCAGTTCTTC	CASSSLAGGEEQFF	TRBD2	NA	TRBV9	TRBJ2-1